This TCR beta chain was observed in a study of T cell responses to AZD1222 COVID-19 vaccine. Study outcomes and limitations: Two AZD1222 administrations were followed by greater Spike-specific TCR breadth and depth. Among those given AZD1222, only six were seropositive at baseline. Repertoire collection took place solely once the T cell response had peaked.

In regard to this clone: What it binds is not known.

Per the germline V gene, CDR1 is MDHEN and CDR2 is SYDVKM. The V and J ends lost 5 bases and 6 bases respectively, with 11 bases between them. The CDR3 extends over 12 amino acids. This table comes from immunoSEQ multiplex PCR, and its TCRdb copy is limited to in-frame clones, with some not included. The top ten hold 5.3% of the sample, which has approximately 93,000 clones, approximately 90% seen once. Pooling covered second doses at about 4 or about 12 weeks. The clonotype originates from an adult who received the AZD1222 COVID-19 vaccine. The chain couples TRBV28 to TRBJ2-7; perhaps TRBD1 as D (5 bases). Sequences were derived from peripheral blood, sampled 28 days after the second AZD1222 dose. The CDR3 DNA sequence: TGTGCCAGCAGTCGCGACAGTTTCGAGCAGTACTTC. It codes for CASSRDSFEQYF.